Presented here are 29 T cell receptor beta chains from one specimen sequenced in a study of radiotherapy plus CTLA-4 blockade in lung cancer. Assay used: immunoSEQ multiplex PCR; TCRdb lists only in-frame clones, some missing. The sample carries tens of thousands of clones, 79% recorded once. The material was peripheral blood, obtained from a patient treated with radiotherapy plus ipilimumab. The receptors come from a human donor with non-small cell lung cancer who had a complete response to radiotherapy plus ipilimumab.

The gene calls are TRBV29-1 and TRBJ2-3, with D uncertain. V was clipped by 6 bases and J by 0 bases, with 7 bases between them. This CDR3 region has 12 residues. Germline CDR1 and CDR2: SQVTM and ANQGSEA. CDR3 protein: CSVVRSTDTQYF. The DNA of the CDR3 is TGCAGCGTGGTGAGAAGCACAGATACGCAGTATTTT.

Details on this clone: This sample includes further DNA sequences coding for the same CDR3. The J gene is TRBJ2-3, the V gene TRBV5-1; 10 bases line up with TRBD2. CDR3 length equals 14 residues. The germline V gene has CDR1 SGHRS and CDR2 YFSETQ. V shed 4 bases and J 1 base; nucleotides not matched to a gene: 0. The CDR3 here is CASSLAGGTDTQYF. The CDR3 DNA sequence: TGCGCCAGCAGCCTAGCGGGGGGCACAGATACGCAGTATTTT.

This chain uses TRBV25-1 with TRBJ1-2; 10 bases are shared with TRBD1. The CDR3 has 15 residues. CDR1 is MGHDK, CDR2 SYGVNS, per germline. With V trimmed by 4 bases and J by 5 bases, 7 bases remained unmatched. For the CDR3, the DNA is TGTGCCAGCAGTGGTGACAGGGGGCTGGGGTATGGCTACACCTTC. It codes for CASSGDRGLGYGYTF.

This chain uses TRBV5-1 with TRBJ2-5; possible D gene TRBD1, 6 bases. Germline assignment: CDR1 SGHRS and CDR2 YFSETQ. The CDR3 is made up of 14 amino acids. The V end was cut by 4 bases, the J end by 2 bases, with 12 bases between. The CDR3 DNA is TGCGCCAGCAGCACCGGGACACAACAAGAGACCCAGTACTTC. Translation: CASSTGTQQETQYF. Complete variable domain (other parts from reference TRBV5-1 and TRBJ2-5): KAGVTQTPRYLIKTRGQQVTLSCSPISGHRSVSWYQQTPGQGLQFLFEYFSETQRNKGNFPGRFSGRQFSNSRSEMNVSTLELGDSALYLCASSTGTQQETQYFGPGTRLLVL.

The V gene is TRBV15, the J gene TRBJ2-1; D is perhaps TRBD2 (6 bases). CDR3 length equals 17 residues. Germline CDR1 LNHNV, CDR2 YYDKDF (reference sequence). V was pared by 0 bases and J by 0 bases, with 12 bases between. The CDR3 DNA is TGTGCCACCAGCAGAGATATGGGACTTTTCTCCTACAATGAGCAGTTCTTC. Translated, it gives CATSRDMGLFSYNEQFF.

Here the CDR3 reads CASSREMNTEAFF. The CDR3 region has the DNA TGCGCCAGCAGCCGAGAAATGAACACTGAAGCTTTCTTT. The chain is built from TRBV5-1 and TRBJ1-1, with D hard to call. The CDR3 has 13 residues. Germline-derived CDR1 and CDR2 are SGHRS and YFSETQ. V was trimmed by 4 bases and J by 0 bases, leaving 7 bases between them.

The chain links TRBV5-1 to TRBJ1-4; 11 bases line up with TRBD1. CDR1 is SGHRS, CDR2 YFSETQ, per germline. With V trimmed by 4 bases and J by 8 bases, 4 bases remained unmatched. The CDR3 totals 14 residues. The CDR3 sequence is CASSTGTGGEKLFF. CDR3 nucleotides: TGCGCCAGCAGCACCGGGACAGGGGGAGAAAAACTGTTTTTT. Together with reference TRBV5-1 and TRBJ1-4, the CDR3 gives the full variable domain: KAGVTQTPRYLIKTRGQQVTLSCSPISGHRSVSWYQQTPGQGLQFLFEYFSETQRNKGNFPGRFSGRQFSNSRSEMNVSTLELGDSALYLCASSTGTGGEKLFFGSGTQLSVL.

The V and J genes are TRBV10-3 and TRBJ1-5; D not certain. CDR3 size: 15 residues. The germline CDR1 and CDR2 sequences are ENHRY and SYGVKD. V was cut by 5 bases and J by 2 bases, with 13 bases left in between. DNA for the CDR3: TGTGCCATCAGTCGTAGCCATGGAGGCAATCAGCCCCAGCATTTT. The encoded protein is CAISRSHGGNQPQHF.

The rearrangement uses TRBV7-2 and TRBJ2-5; 10 bases match TRBD1. The junction had 4 bases not matched to a gene; V was cut back by 7 bases and J by 2 bases. Germline V gene sequence: CDR1 SGHTA, CDR2 FQGNSA. The CDR3 loop spans 14 amino acids. CDR3 loop: CASIKDRGQETQYF. In DNA form, the CDR3 reads TGTGCCAGCATCAAGGACAGGGGGCAAGAGACCCAGTACTTC.

The chain recombines TRBV5-5 with TRBJ1-6, with D unresolved. There are 14 residues in the CDR3. Germline values: CDR1 SGHKS, CDR2 YYEKEE (reference sequence). The V and J ends lost 2 bases and 7 bases respectively, with 10 bases between them. CDR3 sequence (DNA): TGTGCCAGCAGCTTTGAGCGGTCCAATTCACCCCTCCACTTT. Translated: CASSFERSNSPLHF.

V gene TRBV2 combines with J gene TRBJ1-2; possibly TRBD1 for D (6 bases). The germline gives CDR1 SNHLY, CDR2 FYNNEI. V lost 6 bases and J 2 bases, leaving 13 bases between the germline ends. CDR3 length: 14 amino acids. CDR3 bases: TGTGCCAGCAGGGCCGAGGGGGGGAACTATGGCTACACCTTC. Encoded protein: CASRAEGGNYGYTF.

The chain joins TRBV9 to TRBJ2-3; D may be TRBD2 (6 bases). The germline V gene encodes CDR1 SGDLS and CDR2 YYNGEE. CDR3 length: 17 residues. The V and J ends lost 2 bases and 5 bases respectively, with 21 bases between them. As DNA, the CDR3 is TGTGCCAGCAGCGTGGGAGGTGGGGTGGGTTATAGAGATACGCAGTATTTT. Its protein product is CASSVGGGVGYRDTQYF. Combining the CDR3 with reference TRBV9 and TRBJ2-3 gives the whole variable domain DSGVTQTPKHLITATGQRVTLRCSPRSGDLSVYWYQQSLDQGLQFLIQYYNGEERAKGNILERFSAQQFPDLHSELNLSSLELGDSALYFCASSVGGGVGYRDTQYFGPGTRLTVL.

The chain employs TRBV4-1 and TRBJ2-2; 10 nucleotides match TRBD2. Germline CDR1 MGHRA, CDR2 YSYEKL. The V gene end was trimmed by 0 bases and the J gene end by 5 bases; junction bases not matched to a gene: 6. This CDR3 has 17 residues. CDR3 region: CASSQDGLAGVTGELFF. The CDR3 DNA reads TGCGCCAGCAGCCAAGATGGTCTAGCGGGGGTTACCGGGGAGCTGTTTTTT.

This clone appeared a few times. The chain uses TRBV10-1 and TRBJ1-5; 8 nucleotides agree with TRBD1. Trimming removed 8 bases from V and 6 bases from J; junction bases left unmatched: 3. Germline V gives CDR1 WNHNN, CDR2 SYGVQD (reference sequence). The CDR3 sequence is 12 residues long. This CDR3 is CASGQGSQPQHF. The CDR3 coding sequence is TGCGCCAGCGGACAGGGCAGTCAGCCCCAGCATTTT.

The chain is built from TRBV7-9 and TRBJ2-5; possibly TRBD1 for D (6 bases). Trimming removed 2 bases at V and 5 bases at J, with 9 bases between. The CDR3 runs 13 residues. In germline, CDR1 is SEHNR, CDR2 FQNEAQ (reference sequence). This CDR3 reads CASSLTGIETQYF. The CDR3 DNA reads TGTGCCAGCAGCTTAACAGGGATCGAGACCCAGTACTTC.

This chain joins TRBV18 and TRBJ1-1, with a tentative D call TRBD1 (5 bases). Trimming stripped 5 bases from V and 4 bases from J, with 11 bases between. This CDR3 has 13 amino acids. Germline V gene lookup returns CDR1 KGHSH and CDR2 LQKENI. CDR3 bases: TGTGCCAGCTCAACGGACATAACCACTGAAGCTTTCTTT. Translation gives CASSTDITTEAFF.

This clone was seen a handful of times. CDR3 coding DNA: TGTGCCAGCAGCCGAAGAAGGGGACAGGTGGCCGGTGGACGGGCTGGCTACACCTTC. This sequence encodes CASSRRRGQVAGGRAGYTF. The chain recombines TRBV7-8 with TRBJ1-2, with 8 positions matching TRBD1. Losses at the gene ends were 5 bases for V and 7 bases for J; bases not matched to a gene: 24. Germline CDR1 SGHVS, CDR2 FQNEAQ. The CDR3 runs 19 residues. Full variable domain (rest looked up from reference TRBV7-8 and TRBJ1-2): GAGVSQSPRYKVAKRGQDVALRCDPISGHVSLFWYQQALGQGPEFLTYFQNEAQLDKSGLPSDRFFAERPEGSVSTLKIQRTQQEDSAVYLCASSRRRGQVAGGRAGYTFGSGTRLTVV.

The V gene is TRBV5-1, the J gene TRBJ2-1; 7 bases agree with TRBD1. The junction had 6 bases not matched to a gene; V was cut back by 4 bases and J by 5 bases. The CDR3 spans 14 residues. Germline V gives CDR1 SGHRS, CDR2 YFSETQ. The CDR3 DNA reads as TGCGCCAGCAGCCTCGGACAGGTCGACAATGAGCAGTTCTTC. Translated, it gives CASSLGQVDNEQFF.

The genes are TRBV6-5 and TRBJ2-1; 7 bases match TRBD2. V trimming: 7 bases; J trimming: 7 bases; junction bases outside the gene matches: 7. This CDR3 is built from 13 residues. Germline loops: CDR1 MNHEY, CDR2 SVGAGI. The CDR3 region is CASTLDGGNEQFF. The CDR3, as DNA: TGTGCCAGCACCTTGGACGGGGGGAATGAGCAGTTCTTC.

In regard to this clone: The junction shows a germline mismatch at one end, possibly a read error. This same CDR3 is encoded by further DNA sequences in the sample. V usage is TRBV7-2 and J usage is TRBJ1-3; perhaps TRBD1 as D (6 bases). CDR3 length equals 17 residues. CDR1 SGHTA and CDR2 FQGNSA come from the germline V gene. Here the CDR3 reads CASSLALTVRGKNTIYF. CDR3 DNA: TGTGCCAGCAGCTTAGCGCTAACCGTCAGGGGCAAAAACACCATATACTTT.

V is TRBV11-2 and J is TRBJ1-1; TRBD1 might be the D (5 bases). This CDR3 is 14 amino acids long. In germline, CDR1 is SGHAT, CDR2 FQNNGV. V was pared by 6 bases and J by 2 bases, with 13 bases between. The CDR3 DNA reads TGTGCCAGCAGTTCTGACAGAAGAAACACTGAAGCTTTCTTT. Protein sequence: CASSSDRRNTEAFF.

This clone was observed a few times. The chain has TRBV18 and TRBJ1-1, with unresolved D. This CDR3 has 13 residues. The V end was cut by 0 bases, the J end by 10 bases, with 12 bases between. Germline V gives CDR1 KGHSH, CDR2 LQKENI. The DNA of the CDR3 is TGTGCCAGCTCACCACCGGCGGCAGTAAGAGCTTTCTTT. Protein: CASSPPAAVRAFF. Full variable domain (outside the CDR3, taken from reference TRBV18 and TRBJ1-1): NAGVMQNPRHLVRRRGQEARLRCSPMKGHSHVYWYRQLPEEGLKFMVYLQKENIIDESGMPKERFSAEFPKEGPSILRIQQVVRGDSAAYFCASSPPAAVRAFFGQGTRLTVV.

This chain joins TRBV14 and TRBJ1-4; TRBD1 is a possible D gene (5 bases). Germline V gene lookup returns CDR1 SGHDN and CDR2 FVKESK. Trimming took off 4 bases at V and 2 bases at J, with 17 bases between the two ends. The CDR3 is made up of 17 amino acids. This CDR3 reads CASSPNMYRSTNEKLFF. Here the CDR3 DNA reads TGTGCCAGCAGCCCTAACATGTACAGGTCGACTAATGAAAAACTGTTTTTT.

This clone was observed a few times. The rearrangement uses TRBV29-1 and TRBJ1-1, with a weak D call TRBD1 (5 bases). The V end was cut by 4 bases, the J end by 10 bases, with 16 bases between. This CDR3 spans 12 amino acids. Germline V gene sequence: CDR1 SQVTM, CDR2 ANQGSEA. The CDR3 is CSVATQGSRAFF. Written as DNA, the CDR3 is TGCAGCGTTGCCACCCAGGGCAGTAGAGCTTTCTTT.

The rearrangement joins TRBV5-4 to TRBJ2-2; 11 bases align to TRBD1. V lost 4 bases to trimming and J lost 3 bases; unmatched junction nucleotides: 8. The CDR3 sequence is 17 residues long. Germline V lookup: CDR1 SGHNT, CDR2 YYREEE (reference sequence). The CDR3 bases are TGTGCCAGCAGCGTGGGACAGGGGGTGGGGGACACCGGGGAGCTGTTTTTT. Amino acids: CASSVGQGVGDTGELFF. The whole variable domain, filled in from reference TRBV5-4 and TRBJ2-2, reads ETGVTQSPTHLIKTRGQQVTLRCSSQSGHNTVSWYQQALGQGPQFIFQYYREEENGRGNFPPRFSGLQFPNYSSELNVNALELDDSALYLCASSVGQGVGDTGELFFGEGSRLTVL.

Points on this clone: Compared with germline, one end of the junction differs, possibly owing to a read error. This chain links TRBV7-7 with TRBJ2-1, with TRBD2 matching over 10 bases. This CDR3 has 15 amino acids. The germline CDR1 and CDR2 sequences are SSHAT and FNYEAQ (reference sequence). CDR3 nucleotide sequence: TGTGCTAGCAGTTCGAGCGGGAGGGCGTCTAATGAGCAGTTCTTC. It encodes CASSSSGRASNEQFF. The full variable domain, its missing parts supplied by reference TRBV7-7 and TRBJ2-1, is GAGVSQSPRYKVTKRGQDVTLRCDPISSHATLYWYQQALGQGPEFLTYFNYEAQPDKSGLPSDRFSAERPEGSISTLTIQRTEQRDSAMYRCASSSSGRASNEQFFGPGTRLTVL.

CDR3 loop: CASRGGRASYEQYV. Here the CDR3 DNA reads TGCGCCAGCAGGGGCGGGAGGGCTTCCTACGAGCAGTACGTC. The chain joins TRBV5-1 to TRBJ2-7; 9 bases fit TRBD2. Unmatched junction bases numbered 4, after V lost 5 bases and J lost 1 base. CDR1 is SGHRS, CDR2 YFSETQ, per germline. The length of the CDR3 is 14 residues.

V and J are TRBV2 and TRBJ2-2, with D perhaps matching TRBD1 (6 bases). Germline V gene lookup returns CDR1 SNHLY and CDR2 FYNNEI. The CDR3 length is 15 residues. Between the trimmed V and J ends, which lost 5 bases and 0 bases, there was a span of 10 bases. The CDR3 sequence: CASSRQDTNTGELFF. The CDR3 nucleotides read TGTGCCAGCAGTCGACAGGACACGAACACCGGGGAGCTGTTTTTT.

The chain employs TRBV4-2 and TRBJ2-3; D possibly corresponds to TRBD2 (6 bases). CDR3 length equals 22 residues. Trimming left V 4 bases short and J 3 bases short, with 35 bases between. Looked up from germline, CDR1 is LGHNA and CDR2 is YNFKEQ. CDR3 DNA sequence: TGTGCCAGCAGCCCATCTCCGGGAGATGGGGACTCCGGTTGGTTTCGTACAGATACGCAGTATTTT. Protein sequence: CASSPSPGDGDSGWFRTDTQYF.